Below, one TCR beta chain is given with its context. Enrollees, about 18 to 95 years old, lived in roughly 24 US areas. Allocation to cohorts depended on clinical history reported by the participants. This sample was included in a study of blood T cell repertoires in COVID-19. Germline trimming cut 0 bases from V and 0 bases from J; bases unmatched to any gene: 14. Germline-derived CDR1 and CDR2 are SGHNT and YYREEE (reference sequence). The CDR3 has 20 amino acids. TCRdb keeps only in-frame clones here, not all; method: immunoSEQ multiplex PCR. The repertoire holds almost 250,000 clones, with approximately 85% as singletons.

The sample taken for sequencing was PBMCs or T cells enriched from blood (not recorded which). The chain recombines TRBV5-4 with TRBJ2-3; 9 positions match TRBD1. The TCR comes from a woman in her fifties or sixties with acute COVID-19. The CDR3 sequence is CASSLGFRDRVESSTDTQYF. CDR3 nucleotide sequence: TGTGCCAGCAGCTTGGGGTTCCGGGACAGGGTTGAGTCTAGCACAGATACGCAGTATTTT.